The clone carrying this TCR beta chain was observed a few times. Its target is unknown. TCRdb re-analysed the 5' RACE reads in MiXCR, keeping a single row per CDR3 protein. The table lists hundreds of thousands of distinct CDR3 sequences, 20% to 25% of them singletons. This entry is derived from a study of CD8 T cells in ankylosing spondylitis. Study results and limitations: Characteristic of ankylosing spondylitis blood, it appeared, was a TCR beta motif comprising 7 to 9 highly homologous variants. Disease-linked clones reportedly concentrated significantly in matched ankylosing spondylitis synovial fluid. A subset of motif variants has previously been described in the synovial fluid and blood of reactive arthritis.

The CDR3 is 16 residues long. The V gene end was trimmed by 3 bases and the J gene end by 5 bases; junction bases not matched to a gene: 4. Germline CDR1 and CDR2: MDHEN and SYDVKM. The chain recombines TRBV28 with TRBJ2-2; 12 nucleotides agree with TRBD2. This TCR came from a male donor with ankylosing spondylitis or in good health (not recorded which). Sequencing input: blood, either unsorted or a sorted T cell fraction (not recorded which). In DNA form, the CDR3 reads TGTGCCAGCAGTTTTCCGCTAGCGGGGGGGACCGGGGAGCTGTTTTTT. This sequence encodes CASSFPLAGGTGELFF.